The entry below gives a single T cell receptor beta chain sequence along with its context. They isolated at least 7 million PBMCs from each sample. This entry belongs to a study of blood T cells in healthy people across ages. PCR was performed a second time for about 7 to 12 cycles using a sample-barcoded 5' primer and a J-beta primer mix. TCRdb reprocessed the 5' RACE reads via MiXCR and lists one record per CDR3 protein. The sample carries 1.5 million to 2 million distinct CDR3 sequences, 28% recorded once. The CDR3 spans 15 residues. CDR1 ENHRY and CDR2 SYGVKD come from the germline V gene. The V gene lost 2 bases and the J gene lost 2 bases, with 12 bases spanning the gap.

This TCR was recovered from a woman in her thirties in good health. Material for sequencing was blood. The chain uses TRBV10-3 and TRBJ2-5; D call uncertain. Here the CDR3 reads CAISERRAEQETQYF. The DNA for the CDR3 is TGTGCCATCAGTGAGAGAAGGGCGGAACAAGAGACCCAGTACTTC.